This TCR beta chain emerged from a study of control samples from healthy donors and cancer patients. The repertoire was sequenced with immunoSEQ multiplex PCR; TCRdb's copy has only in-frame clones and lacks some. The sample lists about 82,000 clones, about 90% occurring once. After removal of 4 bases from V and 4 bases from J, the junction contained 5 bases not matched to a gene. CDR3 length equals 15 residues. Germline CDR1 and CDR2: SGHDT and YYEEEE. The chain links TRBV5-6 to TRBJ2-7, with 13 bases fitting TRBD2. The sample comprised blood. This receptor was obtained from a man in his fifties or sixties in good health. CDR3 in amino acids: CASSLGLAGAYEQYF. DNA for the CDR3: TGTGCCAGCAGCCTTGGACTAGCGGGAGCGTACGAGCAGTACTTC.